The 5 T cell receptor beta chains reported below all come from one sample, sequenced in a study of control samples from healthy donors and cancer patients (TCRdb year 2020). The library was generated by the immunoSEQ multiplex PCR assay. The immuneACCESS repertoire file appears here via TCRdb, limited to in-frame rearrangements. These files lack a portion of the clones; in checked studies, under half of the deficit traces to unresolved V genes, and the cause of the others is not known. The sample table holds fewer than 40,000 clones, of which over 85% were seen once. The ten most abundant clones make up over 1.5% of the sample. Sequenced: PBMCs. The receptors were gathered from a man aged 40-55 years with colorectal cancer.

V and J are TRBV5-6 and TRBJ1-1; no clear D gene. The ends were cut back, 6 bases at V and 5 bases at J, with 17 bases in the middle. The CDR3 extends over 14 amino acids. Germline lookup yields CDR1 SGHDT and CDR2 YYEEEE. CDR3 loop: CASKRWERVTEAFF. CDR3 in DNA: TGTGCCAGCAAAAGGTGGGAAAGGGTGACTGAAGCTTTCTTT.

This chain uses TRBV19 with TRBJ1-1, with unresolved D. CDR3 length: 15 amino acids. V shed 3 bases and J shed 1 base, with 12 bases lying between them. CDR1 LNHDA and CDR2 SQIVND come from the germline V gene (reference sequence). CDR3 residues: CASSIRRTGNTEAFF. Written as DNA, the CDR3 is TGTGCCAGTAGTATTAGACGTACGGGGAACACTGAAGCTTTCTTT.

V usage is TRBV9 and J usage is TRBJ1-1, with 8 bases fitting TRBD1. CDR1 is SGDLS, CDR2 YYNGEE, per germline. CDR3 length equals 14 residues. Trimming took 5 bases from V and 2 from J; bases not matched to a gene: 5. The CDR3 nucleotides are TGTGCCAGCAGTGGGACAGGAAAAAACACTGAAGCTTTCTTT. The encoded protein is CASSGTGKNTEAFF.

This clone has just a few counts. The CDR3 region is CATKQGARDSNQPQHF. The CDR3 DNA sequence: TGTGCCACCAAACAGGGGGCGCGTGATAGCAATCAGCCCCAGCATTTT. This chain joins TRBV19 and TRBJ1-5, with TRBD1 matching 9 bases. CDR1 LNHDA and CDR2 SQIVND come from the germline V gene (reference sequence). The CDR3 is 16 residues long. V trimming: 10 bases; J trimming: 0 bases; junction bases outside the gene matches: 10.

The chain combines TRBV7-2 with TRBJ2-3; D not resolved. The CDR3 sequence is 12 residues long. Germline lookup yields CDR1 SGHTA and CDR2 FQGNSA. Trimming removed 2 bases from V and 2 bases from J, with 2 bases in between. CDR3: CASSLFTDTQYF. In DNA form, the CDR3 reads TGTGCCAGCAGCTTATTCACAGATACGCAGTATTTT.